Here is one TCR beta chain with its context. This record comes from a study of T cell responses to AZD1222 COVID-19 vaccine. From germline, CDR1 is KGHSH and CDR2 LQKENI. The length of the CDR3 is 17 residues. The ends lost 3 bases at V and 4 bases at J; junction bases unmatched: 9. The table came from immunoSEQ multiplex PCR; TCRdb's copy has only in-frame clones and leaves some out. The data contain 150,000 or so clones, roughly 89% of them seen just once; the ten biggest clones take up roughly 6.3%. This receptor was taken from an adult in good health. This chain connects TRBV18 to TRBJ2-3; 11 bases are a match to TRBD2. The sequencing used peripheral blood, collected on day 0 of AZD1222 vaccination. CDR3 amino acids: CASSPLSGGAMADTQYF. For the CDR3, the DNA is TGTGCCAGCTCACCTCTTAGCGGGGGGGCCATGGCAGATACGCAGTATTTT.